The 16 T cell receptor beta chains reported below all come from one sample, sequenced in a study of sequential checkpoint blockade in melanoma (dated by TCRdb to between 2017 and 2020). Library preparation used the immunoSEQ multiplex PCR assay. What TCRdb holds here is the immuneACCESS table cut down to in-frame rearrangements. Part of the clones is not present; checked against another copy, under half of the missing clones reflect an unresolved V gene, and the others are unexplained. Across this sample there are about 20,000 clones, with 56% seen only once. Of the sample, approximately 18% falls within the top ten clones. In light of the paper, this sample's treatment or condition label describes: randomized to nivolumab then ipilimumab (arm A) or the reverse (arm B). The sequences come from CD8+ T cells sorted from blood (inferred from file names), collected from a patient given nivolumab and ipilimumab in sequence. Source of these receptors: a human donor with melanoma.

The chain carries TRBV6-6 and TRBJ1-2, with D unresolved. V lost 0 bases, J lost 2 bases, and 7 bases lay in between. The germline CDR1 and CDR2 sequences are MNHNY and SVGAGI (reference sequence). This CDR3 is built from 14 residues. The CDR3 sequence: CASSYSGQNYGYTF. The CDR3 nucleotides are TGTGCCAGCAGTTACTCGGGCCAGAACTATGGCTACACCTTC.

In its sample, this clone was seen once. V is TRBV6-1 and J is TRBJ1-1; weak D call: TRBD1 (6 bases). Germline assignment: CDR1 MNHNS and CDR2 SASEGT. The CDR3 contains 12 residues. With 4 bases removed from V and 11 bases from J, the gap between germline ends came to 14 bases. The CDR3 loop reads CASSVRTAGAFF. DNA for the CDR3: TGTGCCAGCAGTGTTAGGACAGCCGGCGCTTTCTTT.

The CDR3 reads CSLWTSLNEQFF. Written as DNA, the CDR3 is TGCAGCTTATGGACTAGCCTAAATGAGCAGTTCTTC. V usage is TRBV29-1 and J usage is TRBJ2-1, with 8 bases matching TRBD2. CDR3 size: 12 residues. CDR1 and CDR2 (germline): SQVTM, ANQGSEA. Losses at the gene ends were 8 bases for V and 7 bases for J; bases not matched to a gene: 7.

This clone was recorded a few times. The rearrangement links TRBV19 to TRBJ2-1, with a weak D call TRBD1 (6 bases). The CDR3 extends over 12 amino acids. Germline lookup yields CDR1 LNHDA and CDR2 SQIVND (reference sequence). With 5 bases removed from V and 8 bases from J, the gap between germline ends came to 10 bases. CDR3 region: CASSPPGDEQFF. The DNA for the CDR3 is TGTGCCAGTAGTCCTCCAGGGGATGAGCAGTTCTTC.

This chain joins TRBV9 and TRBJ2-3, with D maybe TRBD1 (5 bases). V lost 3 bases to trimming and J lost 5 bases, with 13 bases between them. The CDR3 spans 14 residues. CDR1 and CDR2 (germline): SGDLS, YYNGEE. Here the CDR3 DNA reads TGTGCCAGCAGCGACCAGCCCACAGGAGATACGCAGTATTTT. Encoded protein: CASSDQPTGDTQYF.

The V and J genes are TRBV2 and TRBJ2-3, with a tentative D call TRBD2 (5 bases). V gave up 6 bases and J gave up 1 base, with 14 bases separating them. Germline V gene data show CDR1 as SNHLY and CDR2 as FYNNEI. This CDR3 region has 15 residues. This CDR3 is CASRRAQSGTDTQYF. The CDR3 DNA sequence: TGTGCCAGCAGGAGGGCTCAGAGTGGCACAGATACGCAGTATTTT.

The V call is TRBV2, the J call TRBJ2-3; 9 nucleotides match TRBD1. With V trimmed by 9 bases and J by 5 bases, 12 bases remained unmatched. Per germline, CDR1 SNHLY and CDR2 FYNNEI. The CDR3 is 15 amino acids. This CDR3 reads CARSLQQGAGDTQYF. In DNA, the CDR3 is TGTGCCAGGTCACTCCAACAGGGGGCTGGAGATACGCAGTATTTT.

This chain joins TRBV7-8 and TRBJ2-7, with TRBD1 matching over 9 bases. Germline-derived CDR1 and CDR2 are SGHVS and FQNEAQ. With V trimmed by 5 bases and J by 7 bases, 9 bases remained unmatched. There are 14 residues in the CDR3. CDR3: CASSHYRGQVEQYF. The DNA of the CDR3 is TGTGCCAGCAGCCATTACAGGGGGCAGGTTGAGCAGTACTTC.

This chain connects TRBV2 to TRBJ1-1, with TRBD1 matching 10 bases. The germline CDR1 and CDR2 sequences are SNHLY and FYNNEI. V dropped 10 bases and J dropped 10; count of bases not matched to a gene: 15. The CDR3 is 14 amino acids. CDR3 bases: TGTGCCATCCTAGTCCAGGACAGGGGGAAGGGAGCTTTCTTT. Amino acids: CAILVQDRGKGAFF.

This chain links TRBV25-1 with TRBJ2-3; D is perhaps TRBD2 (5 bases). Per germline, CDR1 MGHDK and CDR2 SYGVNS. This CDR3 is 12 amino acids long. Trimming removed 10 bases from V and 5 bases from J, with 13 bases in between. The CDR3 here is CATSRGLDTQYF. In DNA form, the CDR3 reads TGTGCCACCTCCAGAGGGTTAGATACGCAGTATTTT.

The chain couples TRBV15 to TRBJ1-2, with 9 bases identical to TRBD1. The CDR3 loop spans 15 amino acids. Per the germline V gene, CDR1 is LNHNV and CDR2 is YYDKDF (reference sequence). Trimming removed 0 bases from V and 4 bases from J; junction bases left unmatched: 3. DNA of the CDR3: TGTGCCACCAGCAGAGACCCGGACAGGGGCTATGGCTACACCTTC. Amino acid sequence: CATSRDPDRGYGYTF.

This chain uses TRBV2 with TRBJ1-1, with D unclear. Germline CDR1 SNHLY, CDR2 FYNNEI. The length of the CDR3 is 15 residues. Trimming took off 4 bases at V and 2 bases at J, with 14 bases between the two ends. The CDR3 reads CASSGLRGDNTEAFF. CDR3 in DNA: TGTGCCAGCAGTGGTCTTCGAGGAGACAACACTGAAGCTTTCTTT.

This clone came up a few times. The chain links TRBV15 to TRBJ2-4; 8 bases align to TRBD2. CDR1 and CDR2 from the germline V gene are LNHNV and YYDKDF (reference sequence). After removal of 4 bases from V and 5 bases from J, the junction contained 10 bases not matched to a gene. The CDR3 runs 16 residues. The CDR3 DNA sequence: TGTGCCACCAGCACGGGGGGGGGAGGACTCGAAAACATTCAGTACTTC. Translated: CATSTGGGGLENIQYF.

The chain's CDR3 is CASSLAGPTSGIYNEQFF. In DNA form, the CDR3 reads TGTGCCAGCAGCTTAGCGGGCCCGACTAGCGGGATCTACAATGAGCAGTTCTTC. The chain combines TRBV7-6 with TRBJ2-1; the match to TRBD2 covers 11 bases. CDR3 length equals 18 residues. Losses at the gene ends were 0 bases for V and 3 bases for J; bases not matched to a gene: 7. The germline V gene encodes CDR1 SGHVS and CDR2 FNYEAQ. Combining the CDR3 with reference TRBV7-6 and TRBJ2-1 gives the whole variable domain GAGVSQSPRYKVTKRGQDVALRCDPISGHVSLYWYRQALGQGPEFLTYFNYEAQQDKSGLPNDRFSAERPEGSISTLTIQRTEQRDSAMYRCASSLAGPTSGIYNEQFFGPGTRLTVL.

This chain joins TRBV2 and TRBJ2-7; 7 bases are shared with TRBD1. The junction had 5 bases not matched to a gene; V was cut back by 2 bases and J by 1 base. Germline values: CDR1 SNHLY, CDR2 FYNNEI. The CDR3 extends over 15 amino acids. CDR3 loop: CASSETSGGSYEQYF. Written as DNA, the CDR3 is TGTGCCAGCAGTGAAACCTCAGGGGGTTCCTACGAGCAGTACTTC.

The chain employs TRBV11-2 and TRBJ1-6, with TRBD1 identical over 7 bases. Germline trimming cut 4 bases from V and 9 bases from J; bases unmatched to any gene: 6. This CDR3 contains 14 residues. Germline V CDR1 and CDR2: SGHAT, FQNNGV. The CDR3 is CASSSTTGISPLHF. CDR3 coding DNA: TGTGCCAGCAGCTCAACGACAGGGATTTCACCCCTCCACTTT. Full variable domain (rest looked up from reference TRBV11-2 and TRBJ1-6): EAGVAQSPRYKIIEKRQSVAFWCNPISGHATLYWYQQILGQGPKLLIQFQNNGVVDDSQLPKDRFSAERLKGVDSTLKIQPAKLEDSAVYLCASSSTTGISPLHFGNGTRLTVT.